Listed here is a single T cell receptor beta chain. In the authors' workflow: Cell counts per sample came from amplifying reference gene primers. Produced via immunoSEQ multiplex PCR; TCRdb's table is partial and in-frame only. For V, J and clone size, that table is used; D and trimming come from the DNA. The sample records about 20,000 clones, under 95% being singletons. Looked up from germline, CDR1 is LNHDA and CDR2 is SQIVND (reference sequence). This CDR3 has 18 residues. Trimming at V came to 9 bases and at J to 0 bases, leaving 17 bases not matched to a gene. This entry is derived from a study of blood T cell repertoires in COVID-19. Overall study context: There were acute and convalescent COVID-19 samples, and they came from the United States, Italy and Spain. The cDNA or gDNA used as material had been derived from T cells, B-cell-depleted T cells, or PBMCs.

Sequencing used peripheral blood. The chain carries TRBV19 and TRBJ1-5, with TRBD1 identical over 7 bases. This clonotype originated in a human donor in a cohort sampled during active COVID-19. The CDR3 protein is CASGKPGQTLNSNQPQHF. The CDR3 bases are TGTGCCAGCGGGAAACCGGGACAGACTTTAAATAGCAATCAGCCCCAGCATTTT.